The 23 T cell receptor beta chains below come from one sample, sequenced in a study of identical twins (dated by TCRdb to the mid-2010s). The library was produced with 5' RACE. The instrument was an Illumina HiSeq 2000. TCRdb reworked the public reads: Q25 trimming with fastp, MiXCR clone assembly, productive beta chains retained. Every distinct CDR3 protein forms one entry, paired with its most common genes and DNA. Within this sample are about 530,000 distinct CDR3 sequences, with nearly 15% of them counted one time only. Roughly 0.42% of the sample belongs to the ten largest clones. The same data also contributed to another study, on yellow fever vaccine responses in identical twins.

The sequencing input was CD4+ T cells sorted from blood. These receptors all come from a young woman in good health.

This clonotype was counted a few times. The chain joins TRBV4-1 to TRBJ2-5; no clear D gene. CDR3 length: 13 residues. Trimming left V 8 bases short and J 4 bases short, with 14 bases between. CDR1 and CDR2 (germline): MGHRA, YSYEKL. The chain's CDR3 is CASSRLGPETQYF. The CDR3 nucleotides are TGCGCCAGCTCTCGATTGGGTCCAGAGACCCAGTACTTC.

CDR3 nucleotide sequence: TGCAGTGCTAGAGATCGGGTAGCGGGAGACAGGGAGCAGTACTTC. The encoded protein is CSARDRVAGDREQYF. This chain links TRBV20-1 with TRBJ2-7; 9 bases align to TRBD2. Germline CDR1 reads DFQATT; CDR2 reads SNEGSKA (reference sequence). J gave up 7 bases and V 0 bases, and 10 bases lay outside the gene matches. The CDR3 totals 15 residues.

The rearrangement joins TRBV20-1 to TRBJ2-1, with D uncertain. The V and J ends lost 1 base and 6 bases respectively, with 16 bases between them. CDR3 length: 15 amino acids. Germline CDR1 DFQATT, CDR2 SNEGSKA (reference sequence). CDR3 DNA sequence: TGCAGTGCTAGAGCGAACCTCGTAGATTCCAATGAGCAGTTCTTC. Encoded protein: CSARANLVDSNEQFF.

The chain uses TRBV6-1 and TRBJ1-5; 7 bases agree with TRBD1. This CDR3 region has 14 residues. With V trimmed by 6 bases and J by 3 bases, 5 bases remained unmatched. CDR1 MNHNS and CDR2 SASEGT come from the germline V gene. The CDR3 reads CASRAGQLNQPQHF. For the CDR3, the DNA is TGTGCCAGCAGGGCGGGACAGCTCAATCAGCCCCAGCATTTT.

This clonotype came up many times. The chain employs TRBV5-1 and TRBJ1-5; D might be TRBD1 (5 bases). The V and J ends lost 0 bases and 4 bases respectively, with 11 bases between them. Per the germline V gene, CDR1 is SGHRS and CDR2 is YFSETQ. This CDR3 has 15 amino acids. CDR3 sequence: CASSLGRGRNQPQHF. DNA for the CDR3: TGCGCCAGCAGCTTGGGTAGGGGCAGGAATCAGCCCCAGCATTTT.

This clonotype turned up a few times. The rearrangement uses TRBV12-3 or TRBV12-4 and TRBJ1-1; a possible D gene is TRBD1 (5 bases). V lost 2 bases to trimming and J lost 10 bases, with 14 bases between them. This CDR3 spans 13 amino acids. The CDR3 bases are TGTGCCAGCAGTTTAAGGACGGACAAGGTAGCTTTCTTT. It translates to CASSLRTDKVAFF.

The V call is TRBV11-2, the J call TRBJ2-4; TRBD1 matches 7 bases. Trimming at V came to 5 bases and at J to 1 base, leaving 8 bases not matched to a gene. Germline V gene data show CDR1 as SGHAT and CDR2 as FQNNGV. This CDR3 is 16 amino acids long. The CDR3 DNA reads TGTGCCAGCAGCCCTCAGGGGGTGATGGCCAAAAACATTCAGTACTTC. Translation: CASSPQGVMAKNIQYF.

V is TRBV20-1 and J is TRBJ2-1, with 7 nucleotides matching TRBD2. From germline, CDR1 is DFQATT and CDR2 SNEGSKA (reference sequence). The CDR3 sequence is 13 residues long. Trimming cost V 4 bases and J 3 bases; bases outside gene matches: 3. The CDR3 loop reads CSAMRGSYNEQFF. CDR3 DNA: TGCAGTGCTATGCGGGGGAGCTACAATGAGCAGTTCTTC.

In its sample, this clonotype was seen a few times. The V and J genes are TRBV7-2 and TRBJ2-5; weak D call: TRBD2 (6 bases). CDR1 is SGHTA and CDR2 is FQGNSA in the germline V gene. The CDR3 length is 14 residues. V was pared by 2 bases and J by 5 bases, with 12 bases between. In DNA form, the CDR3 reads TGTGCCAGCAGCTTACCCGGGAGTTGGGAGACCCAGTACTTC. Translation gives CASSLPGSWETQYF.

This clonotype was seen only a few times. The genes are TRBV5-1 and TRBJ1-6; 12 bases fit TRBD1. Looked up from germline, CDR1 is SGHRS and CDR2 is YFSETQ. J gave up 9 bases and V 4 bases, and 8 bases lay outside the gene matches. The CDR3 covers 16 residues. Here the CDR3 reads CASSLWGDRGRSPLHF. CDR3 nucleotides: TGCGCCAGCAGCCTGTGGGGGGACAGGGGGCGTTCACCCCTCCACTTT.

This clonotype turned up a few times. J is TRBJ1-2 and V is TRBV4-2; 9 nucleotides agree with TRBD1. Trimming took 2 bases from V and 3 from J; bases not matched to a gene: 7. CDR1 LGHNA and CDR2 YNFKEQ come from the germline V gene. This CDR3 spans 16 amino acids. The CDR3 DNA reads TGTGCCAGCAGCCAAACCAGGGACAGGGCGTACTATGGCTACACCTTC. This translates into CASSQTRDRAYYGYTF.

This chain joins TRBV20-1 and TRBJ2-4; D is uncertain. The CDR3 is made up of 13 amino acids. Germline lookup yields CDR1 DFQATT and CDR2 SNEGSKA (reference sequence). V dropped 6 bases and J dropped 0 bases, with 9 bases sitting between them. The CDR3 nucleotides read TGCAGTGCCCCGGGCGAAGCCAAAAACATTCAGTACTTC. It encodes CSAPGEAKNIQYF.

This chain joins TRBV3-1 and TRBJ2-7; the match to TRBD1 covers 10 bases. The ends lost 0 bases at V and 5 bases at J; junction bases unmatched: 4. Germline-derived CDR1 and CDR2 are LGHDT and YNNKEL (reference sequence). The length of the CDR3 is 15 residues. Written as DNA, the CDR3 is TGTGCCAGCAGCCAAGATGGGACAGGGGTCCACGAGCAGTACTTC. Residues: CASSQDGTGVHEQYF.

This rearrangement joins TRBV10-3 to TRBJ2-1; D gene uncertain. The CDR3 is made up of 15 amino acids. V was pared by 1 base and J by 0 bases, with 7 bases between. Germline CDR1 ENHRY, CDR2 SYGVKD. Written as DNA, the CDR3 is TGTGCCATCAGTGAGTTGCGTGGCTCCTACAATGAGCAGTTCTTC. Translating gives CAISELRGSYNEQFF.

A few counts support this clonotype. The CDR3: CASSLVLQGRAGDTQYF. Written as DNA, the CDR3 is TGTGCCAGCAGCTTAGTCCTACAGGGGCGCGCGGGAGATACGCAGTATTTT. The rearrangement uses TRBV11-2 and TRBJ2-3; 7 bases fit TRBD1. V lost 1 base to trimming and J lost 5 bases; unmatched junction nucleotides: 12. The germline gives CDR1 SGHAT, CDR2 FQNNGV. This CDR3 has 17 amino acids.

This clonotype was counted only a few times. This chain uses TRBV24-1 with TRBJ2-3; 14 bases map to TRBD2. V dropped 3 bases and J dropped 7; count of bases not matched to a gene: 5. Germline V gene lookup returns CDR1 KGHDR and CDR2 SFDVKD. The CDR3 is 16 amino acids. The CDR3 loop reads CATSDRLAGGPYTQYF. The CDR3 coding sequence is TGTGCCACCAGTGATCGACTAGCGGGAGGGCCTTATACGCAGTATTTT.

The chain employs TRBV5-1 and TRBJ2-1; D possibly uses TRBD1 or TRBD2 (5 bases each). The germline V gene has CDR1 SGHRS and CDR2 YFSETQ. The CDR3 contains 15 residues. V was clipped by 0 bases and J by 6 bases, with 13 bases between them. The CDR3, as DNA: TGCGCCAGCAGCTTGGAGGGGAGCCTAAGCAATGAGCAGTTCTTC. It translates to CASSLEGSLSNEQFF.

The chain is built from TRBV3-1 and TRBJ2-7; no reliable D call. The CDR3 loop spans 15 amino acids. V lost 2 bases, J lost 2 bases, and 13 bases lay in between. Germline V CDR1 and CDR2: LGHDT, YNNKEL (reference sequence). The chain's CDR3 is CASSQRPGDTYEQYF. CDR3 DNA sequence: TGTGCCAGCAGCCAAAGGCCAGGAGACACCTACGAGCAGTACTTC.

The CDR3 loop reads CASSQATRTDTQYF. The CDR3 DNA reads TGCGCCAGCAGCCAGGCCACGCGTACAGATACGCAGTATTTT. This chain uses TRBV4-1 with TRBJ2-3; D unclear. Germline V gene sequence: CDR1 MGHRA, CDR2 YSYEKL. Trimming took 3 bases from V and 3 from J, leaving 10 bases between them. This CDR3 has 14 residues.

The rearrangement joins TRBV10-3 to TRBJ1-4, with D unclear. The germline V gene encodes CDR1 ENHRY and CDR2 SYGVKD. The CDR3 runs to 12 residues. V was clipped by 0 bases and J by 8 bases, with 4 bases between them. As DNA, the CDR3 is TGTGCCATCAGTGAGTCTATGGAAAAACTGTTTTTT. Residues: CAISESMEKLFF.

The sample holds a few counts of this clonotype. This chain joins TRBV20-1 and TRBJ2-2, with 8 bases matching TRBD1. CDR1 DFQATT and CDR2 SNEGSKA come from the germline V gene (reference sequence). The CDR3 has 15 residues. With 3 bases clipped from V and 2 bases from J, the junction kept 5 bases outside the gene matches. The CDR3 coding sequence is TGCAGTGCTAGCGGGACAGGACTTAACACCGGGGAGCTGTTTTTT. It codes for CSASGTGLNTGELFF.

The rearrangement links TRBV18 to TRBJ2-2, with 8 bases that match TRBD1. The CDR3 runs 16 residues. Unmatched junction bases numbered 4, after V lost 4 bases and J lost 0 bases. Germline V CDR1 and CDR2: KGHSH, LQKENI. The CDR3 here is CASSQTGQANTGELFF. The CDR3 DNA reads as TGTGCCAGCTCACAGACGGGACAGGCGAACACCGGGGAGCTGTTTTTT.

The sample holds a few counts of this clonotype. CDR3 sequence (DNA): TGTGCCAGCAATCGACAGTACTCTGGGGCCAACGTCCTGACTTTC. This codes for CASNRQYSGANVLTF. The genes are TRBV2 and TRBJ2-6; D may be TRBD1 (5 bases). Trimming left V 7 bases short and J 0 bases short, with 10 bases between. The germline V gene has CDR1 SNHLY and CDR2 FYNNEI. The CDR3 is 15 residues long.